The rows below give T cell receptor beta chains drawn from one sample of a study of Graves' ophthalmopathy and Graves' hyperthyroidism. TCRdb recomputed calls from the multiplex PCR reads with MiXCR, one row per CDR3 protein. The repertoire holds about 1.2 million distinct CDR3 sequences, about 35% seen once, with around 10% in the top ten. Specimen: peripheral blood or thyroid tissue (not recorded which). The source of these receptors is an adult man with Graves' hyperthyroidism. Each CDR3 is given with its conserved first and last residue. D genes are given only for firm matches. Rows give clone size only sometimes, using once, few, many, or a class for an expanded clone.

D | length | J | V | size | CDR3 | DNA
TRBD1 | 15 | TRBJ2-7 | TRBV5-6 | NA | CASSEGTGGPYEQYF | TGTGCCAGCAGCGAAGGGACAGGGGGACCCTACGAGCAGTACTTC
NA | 14 | TRBJ1-2 | TRBV6-6 | many | CASIPGEGLRGYTF | TGTGCCAGCATACCGGGTGAAGGTCTACGTGGCTACACCTTC
NA | 14 | TRBJ2-7 | TRBV12-3/TRBV12-4 | many | CASSYPDSSYEQYF | TGTGCCAGCAGCTATCCGGACAGCTCCTACGAGCAGTACTTC
NA | 18 | TRBJ1-4 | TRBV7-8 | many | CASSKGPYLTATNEKLFF | TGTGCCAGCAGCAAAGGCCCTTATCTTACAGCAACTAATGAAAAACTGTTTTTT
TRBD1 | 13 | TRBJ1-1 | TRBV20-1 | NA | CSARKTGGLEAFF | TGCAGTGCTAGAAAGACAGGGGGCCTAGAAGCTTTCTTT
NA | 15 | TRBJ2-7 | TRBV27 | NA | CASRGRRAGAYEQYF | TGTGCCAGCAGAGGGAGGAGGGCCGGAGCCTACGAGCAGTACTTC
TRBD1 | 12 | TRBJ1-2 | TRBV2 | NA | CAGQGRGYGYTF | TGTGCCGGACAGGGTAGGGGCTATGGCTACACCTTC
TRBD2 | 15 | TRBJ2-7 | TRBV2 | few | CAAKGWVAGVDEQYF | TGTGCCGCTAAAGGGTGGGTAGCGGGAGTTGACGAGCAGTACTTC
NA | 13 | TRBJ2-7 | TRBV29-1 | many | CSVGGTETYEQYF | TGCAGCGTTGGGGGGACGGAGACCTACGAGCAGTACTTC
NA | 15 | TRBJ2-2 | TRBV5-1 | NA | CASSPLARGSGELFF | TGCGCCAGCAGCCCACTGGCCAGGGGTTCCGGGGAGCTGTTTTTT
NA | 13 | TRBJ2-6 | TRBV12-3/TRBV12-4 | NA | CASSDDRANVLTF | TGTGCCAGCAGCGACGACAGGGCCAACGTCCTGACTTTC
TRBD1 | 16 | TRBJ2-2 | TRBV6-6 | NA | CASRTLQGANTGELFF | TGTGCCAGCAGAACCCTACAGGGGGCGAACACCGGGGAGCTGTTTTTT
NA | 15 | TRBJ2-2 | TRBV25-1 | NA | CASSLGLANIGELFF | TGTGCCAGCAGCTTGGGGCTCGCGAACATCGGGGAGCTGTTTTTT
NA | 15 | TRBJ1-1 | TRBV19 | many | CASSIGTSVNTEAFF | TGTGCCAGTAGTATCGGGACCAGCGTTAACACTGAAGCTTTCTTT
NA | 16 | TRBJ1-2 | TRBV25-1 | NA | CASSHPIPQGREGYTF | TGTGCCAGCAGCCATCCCATACCCCAGGGACGGGAAGGCTACACCTTC